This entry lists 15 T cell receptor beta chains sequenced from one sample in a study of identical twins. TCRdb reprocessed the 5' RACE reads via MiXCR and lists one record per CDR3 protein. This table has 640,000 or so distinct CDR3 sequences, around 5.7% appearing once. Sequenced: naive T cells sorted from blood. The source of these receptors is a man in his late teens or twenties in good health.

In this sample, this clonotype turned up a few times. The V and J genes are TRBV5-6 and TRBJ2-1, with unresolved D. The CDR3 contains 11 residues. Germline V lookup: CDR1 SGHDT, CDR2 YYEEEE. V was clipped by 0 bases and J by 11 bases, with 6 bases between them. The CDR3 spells CASSLGSQQFF. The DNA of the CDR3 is TGTGCCAGCAGCTTGGGCTCACAGCAGTTCTTC.

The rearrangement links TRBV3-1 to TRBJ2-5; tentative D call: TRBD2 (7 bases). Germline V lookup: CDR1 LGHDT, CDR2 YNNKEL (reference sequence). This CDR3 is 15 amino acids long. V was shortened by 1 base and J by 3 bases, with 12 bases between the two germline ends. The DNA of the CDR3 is TGTGCCAGCAGCCAAGCCGGCGGGGGCAAAGAGACCCAGTACTTC. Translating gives CASSQAGGGKETQYF.

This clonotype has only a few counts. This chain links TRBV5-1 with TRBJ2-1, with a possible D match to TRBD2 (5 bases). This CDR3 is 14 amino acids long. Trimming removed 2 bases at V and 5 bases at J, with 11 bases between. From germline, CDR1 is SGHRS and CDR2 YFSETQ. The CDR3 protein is CASSFITGNNEQFF. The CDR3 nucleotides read TGCGCCAGCAGCTTTATTACGGGGAACAATGAGCAGTTCTTC. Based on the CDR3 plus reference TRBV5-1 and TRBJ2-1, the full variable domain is KAGVTQTPRYLIKTRGQQVTLSCSPISGHRSVSWYQQTPGQGLQFLFEYFSETQRNKGNFPGRFSGRQFSNSRSEMNVSTLELGDSALYLCASSFITGNNEQFFGPGTRLTVL.

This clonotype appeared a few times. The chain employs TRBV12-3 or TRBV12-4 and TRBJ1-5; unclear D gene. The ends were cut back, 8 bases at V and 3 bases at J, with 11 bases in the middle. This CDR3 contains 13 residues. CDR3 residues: CASVFGYNQPQHF. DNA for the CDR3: TGTGCCAGCGTCTTTGGGTACAATCAGCCCCAGCATTTT.

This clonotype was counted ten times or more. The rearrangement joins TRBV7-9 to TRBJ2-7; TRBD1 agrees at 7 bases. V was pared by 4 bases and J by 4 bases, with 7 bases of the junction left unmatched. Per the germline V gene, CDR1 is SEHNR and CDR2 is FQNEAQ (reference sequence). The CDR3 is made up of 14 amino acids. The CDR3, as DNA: TGTGCCAGCAGCTCGACGGGACAGAAATACGAGCAGTACTTC. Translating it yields CASSSTGQKYEQYF.

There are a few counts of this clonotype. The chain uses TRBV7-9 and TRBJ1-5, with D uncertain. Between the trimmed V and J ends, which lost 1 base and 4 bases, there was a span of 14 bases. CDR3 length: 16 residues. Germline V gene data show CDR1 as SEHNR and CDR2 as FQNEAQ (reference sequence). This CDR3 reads CASSLGLGIGNQPQHF. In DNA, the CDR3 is TGTGCCAGCAGCTTAGGGTTAGGGATAGGGAATCAGCCCCAGCATTTT.

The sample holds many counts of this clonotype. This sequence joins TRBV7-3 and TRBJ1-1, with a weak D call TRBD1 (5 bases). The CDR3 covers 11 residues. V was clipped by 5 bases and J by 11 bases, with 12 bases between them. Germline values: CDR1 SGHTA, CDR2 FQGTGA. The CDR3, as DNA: TGTGCCAGCAGCCCAGGACGGGGGGCTTTCTTT. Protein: CASSPGRGAFF.

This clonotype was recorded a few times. CDR3 amino acids: CASSSRPGDEKLFF. The CDR3 DNA sequence: TGTGCCAGCAGCTCGCGGCCTGGAGATGAAAAACTGTTTTTT. The rearrangement joins TRBV7-6 to TRBJ1-4; D ambiguous. The length of the CDR3 is 14 residues. The germline CDR1 and CDR2 sequences are SGHVS and FNYEAQ. V was trimmed by 4 bases and J by 6 bases, leaving 12 bases between them. The full variable domain, its missing parts supplied by reference TRBV7-6 and TRBJ1-4, is GAGVSQSPRYKVTKRGQDVALRCDPISGHVSLYWYRQALGQGPEFLTYFNYEAQQDKSGLPNDRFSAERPEGSISTLTIQRTEQRDSAMYRCASSSRPGDEKLFFGSGTQLSVL.

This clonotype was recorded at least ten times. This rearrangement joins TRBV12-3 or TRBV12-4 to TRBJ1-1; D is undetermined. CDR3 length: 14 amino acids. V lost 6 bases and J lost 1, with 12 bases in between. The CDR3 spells CASRRFGANTEAFF. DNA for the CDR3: TGTGCCAGCAGGAGATTTGGAGCGAACACTGAAGCTTTCTTT.

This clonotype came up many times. The CDR3 coding sequence is TGTGCCAGCAGCTTAGGACAGGGGGCTAAAGAGACCCAGTACTTC. Translating gives CASSLGQGAKETQYF. The V gene is TRBV7-6, the J gene TRBJ2-5; the match to TRBD1 covers 10 bases. The junction had 2 bases not matched to a gene; V was cut back by 1 base and J by 3 bases. Germline-derived CDR1 and CDR2 are SGHVS and FNYEAQ. This CDR3 comprises 15 residues.

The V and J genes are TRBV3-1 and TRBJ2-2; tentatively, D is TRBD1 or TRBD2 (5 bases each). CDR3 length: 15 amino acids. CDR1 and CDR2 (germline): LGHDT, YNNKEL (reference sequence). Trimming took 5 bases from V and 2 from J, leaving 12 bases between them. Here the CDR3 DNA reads TGTGCCAGCAGCTCCGGGACCATCAACACCGGGGAGCTGTTTTTT. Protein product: CASSSGTINTGELFF.

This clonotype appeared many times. The chain's CDR3 is CASSGTSTDTQYF. CDR3 coding DNA: TGCGCCAGCAGCGGGACTAGCACAGATACGCAGTATTTT. The chain employs TRBV5-1 and TRBJ2-3; D possibly corresponds to TRBD2 (6 bases). Germline CDR1 is SGHRS and CDR2 is YFSETQ. This CDR3 contains 13 residues. The germline V and J ends were trimmed by 4 bases and 0 bases, with 6 bases remaining between them.

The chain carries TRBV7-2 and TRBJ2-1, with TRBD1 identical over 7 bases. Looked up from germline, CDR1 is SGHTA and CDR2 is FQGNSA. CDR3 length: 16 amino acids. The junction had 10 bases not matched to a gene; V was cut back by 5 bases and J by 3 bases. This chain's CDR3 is CASSITGARVYNEQFF. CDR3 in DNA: TGTGCCAGCAGCATTACAGGGGCTAGGGTCTACAATGAGCAGTTCTTC. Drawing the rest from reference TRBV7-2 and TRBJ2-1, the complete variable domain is GAGVSQSPSNKVTEKGKDVELRCDPISGHTALYWYRQSLGQGLEFLIYFQGNSAPDKSGLPSDRFSAERTGGSVSTLTIQRTQQEDSAVYLCASSITGARVYNEQFFGPGTRLTVL.

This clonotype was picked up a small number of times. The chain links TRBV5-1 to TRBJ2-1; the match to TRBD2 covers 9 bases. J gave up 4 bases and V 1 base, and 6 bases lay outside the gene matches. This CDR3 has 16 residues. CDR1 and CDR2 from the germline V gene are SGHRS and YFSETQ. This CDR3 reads CASSLTGLAFYNEQFF. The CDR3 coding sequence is TGCGCCAGCAGCTTGACCGGACTAGCGTTTTACAATGAGCAGTTCTTC.

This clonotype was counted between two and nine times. The CDR3 loop is CASSLDLYDGGIFAFF. The CDR3 bases are TGCGCCAGCAGCTTGGACTTATATGACGGGGGGATTTTCGCTTTCTTT. The V call is TRBV5-1, the J call TRBJ1-1, with D perhaps matching TRBD1 (5 bases). The CDR3 extends over 16 amino acids. V lost 0 bases, J lost 11 bases, and 23 bases lay in between. Germline V CDR1 and CDR2: SGHRS, YFSETQ.